This T cell receptor (beta chain) originates from a study of T cell responses to AZD1222 COVID-19 vaccine. The CDR3 runs to 14 residues. Germline V gene data show CDR1 as LGHDT and CDR2 as YNNKEL (reference sequence). V lost 1 base and J lost 4, with 7 bases in between. On this clone itself: Its antigen is currently unknown.

Study results and limitations: Regions 160-218 and 743-854 held dominance among vaccine-associated CD4 TCRs, which spanned spike.

TCRdb's table, derived via immunoSEQ multiplex PCR, lists solely in-frame clones and lacks some. This table holds 75,000 to 100,000 clones, approximately 88% found once. The chain employs TRBV3-1 (or the pseudogene TRBV3-2) and TRBJ1-4; no reliable D call. The TCR sequence derives from an adult in good health. The sample in question was peripheral blood, obtained on day 0 of AZD1222 vaccination. CDR3 sequence (DNA): TGTGCCAGCAGCCAAGCGAGGAATAATGAAAAACTGTTTTTT. Translated: CASSQARNNEKLFF.